This T cell receptor beta chain was captured by sequencing in a study of T cells in tuberculosis. Study outcomes and limitations: The stringent gate may have excluded weak CD1B-GMM tetramer binders.

Between the trimmed V and J ends, which lost 4 bases and 10 bases, there was a span of 25 bases. Germline V CDR1 and CDR2: SGHTA, FQGNSA. The CDR3 consists of 16 residues. Sequencing of TCR-alpha and TCR-beta chains was unpaired. The data were produced by immunoSEQ multiplex PCR, yet TCRdb's version contains in-frame clones alone and is incomplete. Among 61,000 or so clones listed, 81% were seen once. Cells were sorted from thawed PBMC rested overnight and stained with GMM-loaded CD1B tetramer, viability dye and anti-CD3. CD1B tetramers were loaded with Rhodococcus equi-derived C32 glucose monomycolate.

This TCR was recovered from an adult woman with latent tuberculosis. The sequencing input was CD1b-GMM tetramer-negative cells sorted from PBMCs. This rearrangement joins TRBV7-2 to TRBJ1-1; D remains unclear. The CDR3 reads CASSSLLSRRTVGAFF. CDR3 nucleotide sequence: TGTGCCAGCAGCTCCCTCCTCTCTCGGAGAACTGTTGGAGCTTTCTTT.